This T cell receptor (beta chain) was recorded in a study of T-cell reconstitution after alpha-beta-depleted transplantation in children (dated by TCRdb to 2016 to 2017). Some background on the complete study: Using TCR repertoire profiling, the study quantitatively followed how T-cell immune reconstitution unfolded in children after TCRalphabeta/CD19-depleted allogeneic hematopoietic cell transplantation.

The sample's treatment or condition label is to be understood as: allogeneic hematopoietic cell transplantation with graft depleted of TCRalphabeta T cells and CD19 B cells. The children who served as transplant recipients had been given grafts of TCRalphabeta/CD19-depleted allogeneic hematopoietic cells. What the study reported, not specific to this receptor: The apparently early alphabetaT-cell count recovery about two months after transplant was reportedly dependent on only several hundred rapidly expanded clones derived from non-depleted graft cells. The high TCRbeta diversity at day 60 in some patients was ascribed to recipient T cells and intrathymic progenitors that had survived conditioning. The frequencies of hyperexpanded clones fell over the following months, and after one year, T-cell counts and TCRbeta diversity were mostly attributed to newly produced T cells.

This clonotype was seen a few times. Its antigen is not yet known. No quality values exist for individual bases; no much larger clone is one base distant. The CDR3 measures 11 amino acids from cysteine to phenylalanine. Only CDR3 DNA remains: 33 bases, in frame from the first base. CDR1 and CDR2 were assigned from the germline V gene as SGHRS and YFSETQ. V and J are truncated by 2 bases and 7 bases respectively, leaving an intervening sequence of 7 bases. To prepare the library, PCR was applied. Sequenced using an Illumina HiSeq 2500. To normalize quantification of the TCRbeta repertoire, the TCR libraries were built with molecular barcoding that relied on unique molecular identifiers. TCRdb trimmed public reads at Q25 via fastp, called clones via MiXCR and kept in-frame beta chains. Each entry merges the rows of one CDR3 protein and shows their most common DNA and genes. This sample has roughly 400,000 distinct CDR3 sequences in its table, and around two fifths of those were observed once. Around 29% of the sample is held by the ten biggest clonotypes.

Sample: PBMCs, taken before TCRalphabeta/CD19-depleted stem cell transplant. The sequence joins TRBV5-1 to TRBJ2-7, with no confident D gene call. The receptor's source is a girl aged 2 to 9 with aplastic anemia, due to receive a stem cell transplant. The CDR3 is CASSFGREQYF. The sequenced DNA is TGCGCCAGCAGCTTCGGACGAGAGCAGTACTTC.